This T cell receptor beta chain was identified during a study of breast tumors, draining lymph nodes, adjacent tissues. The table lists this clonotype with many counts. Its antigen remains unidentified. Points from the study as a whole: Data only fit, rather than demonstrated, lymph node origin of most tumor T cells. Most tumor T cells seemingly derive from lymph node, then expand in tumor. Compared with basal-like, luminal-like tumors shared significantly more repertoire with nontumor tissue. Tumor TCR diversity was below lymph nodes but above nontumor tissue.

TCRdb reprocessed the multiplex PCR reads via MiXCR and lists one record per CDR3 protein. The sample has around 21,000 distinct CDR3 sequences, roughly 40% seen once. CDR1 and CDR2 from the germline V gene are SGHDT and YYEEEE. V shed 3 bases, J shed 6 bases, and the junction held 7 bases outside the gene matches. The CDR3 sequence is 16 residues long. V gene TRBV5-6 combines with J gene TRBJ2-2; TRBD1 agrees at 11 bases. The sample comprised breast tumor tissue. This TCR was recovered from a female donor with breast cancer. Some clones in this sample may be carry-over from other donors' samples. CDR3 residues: CASSWRTGGSPGELFF. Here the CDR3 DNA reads TGTGCCAGCAGCTGGAGGACAGGGGGCTCCCCCGGGGAGCTGTTTTTT.